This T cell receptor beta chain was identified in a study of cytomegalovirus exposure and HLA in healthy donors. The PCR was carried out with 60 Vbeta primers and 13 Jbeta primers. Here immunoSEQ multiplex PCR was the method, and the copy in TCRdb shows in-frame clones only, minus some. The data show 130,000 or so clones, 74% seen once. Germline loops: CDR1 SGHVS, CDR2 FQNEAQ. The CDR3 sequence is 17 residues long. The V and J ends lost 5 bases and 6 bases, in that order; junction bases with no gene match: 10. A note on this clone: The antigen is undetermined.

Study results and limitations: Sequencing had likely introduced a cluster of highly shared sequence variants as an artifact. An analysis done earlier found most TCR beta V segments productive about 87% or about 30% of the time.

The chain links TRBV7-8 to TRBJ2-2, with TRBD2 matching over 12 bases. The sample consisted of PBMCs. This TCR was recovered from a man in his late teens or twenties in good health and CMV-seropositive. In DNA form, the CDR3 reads TGTGCCAGCAGCCCCCACCGGACTAGCGGGGTCTCCGGGGAGCTGTTTTTT. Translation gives CASSPHRTSGVSGELFF.